The 2 T cell receptor beta chains given below trace back to one sample, sequenced in a study of early T cells in non-severe SARS-CoV-2 infection. TCRdb recomputed calls from the 5' RACE reads with MiXCR, one row per CDR3 protein. The profile covers fewer than 50,000 distinct CDR3 sequences, with less than 8.5% appearing a single time and approximately 8.3% taken by the ten largest. What was sequenced was whole blood. The source of these receptors is an adult who was a healthcare worker with PCR-confirmed SARS-CoV-2 infection or an uninfected control (not recorded which).

CDR3 nucleotides: TGTGCCAGCAGGAATGACCGGCAGGGGGCCGGAGAGCAGTACTTC. Translating gives CASRNDRQGAGEQYF. The chain has TRBV7-9 and TRBJ2-7; 8 bases line up with TRBD1. Per germline, CDR1 SEHNR and CDR2 FQNEAQ (reference sequence). V lost 6 bases, J lost 7 bases, and 14 bases stayed unmatched. The CDR3 sequence is 15 residues long.

This clonotype was observed at least ten times. The chain is built from TRBV15 and TRBJ1-1, with D unclear. The CDR3 is 14 amino acids. The germline CDR1 and CDR2 sequences are LNHNV and YYDKDF (reference sequence). Trimming took off 0 bases at V and 1 base at J, with 6 bases between the two ends. CDR3 loop: CATSRDQTNTEAFF. The CDR3 region has the DNA TGTGCCACCAGCAGAGATCAGACGAACACTGAAGCTTTCTTT.